This T cell receptor beta chain originates from a study of Ad26.COV2.S vaccination and SARS-CoV-2 variants. As for the study in general: The authors gave Ad26.COV2.S intramuscularly, either once or twice 56 days apart.

Regarding this clone: No antigen is known for it.

Treatment meaning: approximately 18 received Ad26.COV2.S at low or high dose, single or two shots; 5 received placebo; per-sample allocation not given. Sampling was performed 63 days after the first vaccine or placebo injection. The CDR3 runs 14 residues. Trimming stripped 3 bases from V and 3 bases from J, with 9 bases between. Germline assignment: CDR1 SGHNT and CDR2 YYREEE (reference sequence). Study outcomes and limitations: Vaccinated and placebo-treated recipients had similar non-spike TCR breadth.

The method was immunoSEQ multiplex PCR; TCRdb's version includes in-frame clones alone and lacks a portion of them. Of about 350,000 clones listed, 88% are singletons. The sequencing here drew on peripheral blood, taken in a trial of Ad26.COV2.S vaccine versus placebo. The chain uses TRBV5-4 and TRBJ1-4; tentative D call: TRBD1 (5 bases). This sequence originates from a person aged 18-60 years who received the Ad26.COV2.S COVID-19 vaccine or a placebo. This chain's CDR3 is CASSSGTANEKLFF. The CDR3 DNA reads as TGTGCCAGCAGCTCTGGGACGGCTAATGAAAAACTGTTTTTT.